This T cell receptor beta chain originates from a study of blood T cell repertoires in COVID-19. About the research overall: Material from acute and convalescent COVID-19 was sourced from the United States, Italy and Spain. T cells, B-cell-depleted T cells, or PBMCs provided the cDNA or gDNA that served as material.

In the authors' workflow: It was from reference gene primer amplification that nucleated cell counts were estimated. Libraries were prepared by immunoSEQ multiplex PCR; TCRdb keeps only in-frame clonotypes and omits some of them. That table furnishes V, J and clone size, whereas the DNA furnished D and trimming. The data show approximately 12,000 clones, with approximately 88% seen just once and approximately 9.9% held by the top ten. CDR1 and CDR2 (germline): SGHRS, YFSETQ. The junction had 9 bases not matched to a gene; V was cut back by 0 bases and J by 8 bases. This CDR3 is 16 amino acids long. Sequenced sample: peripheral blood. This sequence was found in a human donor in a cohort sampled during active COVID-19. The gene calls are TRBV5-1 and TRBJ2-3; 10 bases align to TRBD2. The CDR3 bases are TGCGCCAGCAGCTTGGAGCCTAGCGGGGGAAGTGGTACGCAGTATTTT. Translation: CASSLEPSGGSGTQYF.